This T cell receptor beta chain was identified in a study of T cell responses to AZD1222 COVID-19 vaccine. CDR3 length: 14 amino acids. From germline, CDR1 is KGHDR and CDR2 SFDVKD. V lost 1 base and J 3 bases, leaving 7 bases between the germline ends. Data came from immunoSEQ multiplex PCR; TCRdb stores just in-frame clones and leaves some out. The sample yields around 140,000 clones, around 90% seen once. The origin of this receptor is an adult who received the AZD1222 COVID-19 vaccine. The sequenced sample was peripheral blood, obtained 28 days after the second AZD1222 dose. J is TRBJ2-3 and V is TRBV24-1; TRBD1 is a possible D gene (6 bases). The CDR3 coding sequence is TGTGCCACCAGTGATTTTACAGGGACAGATACGCAGTATTTT. This gives the protein CATSDFTGTDTQYF.